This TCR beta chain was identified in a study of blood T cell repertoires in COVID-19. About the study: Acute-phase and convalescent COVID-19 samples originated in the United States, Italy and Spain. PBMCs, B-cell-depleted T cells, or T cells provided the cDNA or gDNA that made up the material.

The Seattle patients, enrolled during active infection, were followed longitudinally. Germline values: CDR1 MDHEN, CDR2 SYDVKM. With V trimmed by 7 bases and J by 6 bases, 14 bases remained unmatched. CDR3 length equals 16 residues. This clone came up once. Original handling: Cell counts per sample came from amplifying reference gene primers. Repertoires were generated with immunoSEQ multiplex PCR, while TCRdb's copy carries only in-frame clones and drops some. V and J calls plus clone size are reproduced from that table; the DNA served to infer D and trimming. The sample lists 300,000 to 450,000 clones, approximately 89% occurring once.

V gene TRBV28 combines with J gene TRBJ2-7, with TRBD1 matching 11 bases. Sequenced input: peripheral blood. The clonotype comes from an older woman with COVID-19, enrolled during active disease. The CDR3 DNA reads TGTGCCAGCACATCTTTACTTGGACAGGGGGCATTCGAGCAGTACTTC. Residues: CASTSLLGQGAFEQYF.